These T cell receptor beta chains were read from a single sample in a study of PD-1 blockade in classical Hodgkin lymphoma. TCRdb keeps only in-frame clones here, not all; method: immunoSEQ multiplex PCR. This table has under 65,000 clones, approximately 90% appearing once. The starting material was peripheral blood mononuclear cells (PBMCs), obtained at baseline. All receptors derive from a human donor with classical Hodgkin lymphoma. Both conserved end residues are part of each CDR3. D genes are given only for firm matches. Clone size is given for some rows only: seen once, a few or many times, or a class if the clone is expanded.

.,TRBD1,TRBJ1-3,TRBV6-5,TGTGCCAGCAGTTCGGGACAGGGAACGGGAGGAAACACCATATATTTT,CASSSGQGTGGNTIYF
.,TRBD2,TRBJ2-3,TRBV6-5,TGTGCCAGCAGTCAACTAGCGGGCACAGATACGCAGTATTTT,CASSQLAGTDTQYF
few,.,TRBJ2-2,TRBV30,TGTGCCTGGAGTGTACAGGTACATACCGGGGAGCTGTTTTTT,CAWSVQVHTGELFF
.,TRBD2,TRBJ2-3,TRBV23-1,TGCGCCAGCCGCTACCTAGCGGGTCGAAGCACAGATACGCAGTATTTT,CASRYLAGRSTDTQYF
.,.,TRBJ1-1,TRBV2,TGTGCCAGCAGTGGGGGTAGCTGGATAGGAGCTTTCTTT,CASSGGSWIGAFF
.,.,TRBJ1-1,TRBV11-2,TGTGCCAGCAGAGACAGCATGAACACTGAAGCTTTCTTT,CASRDSMNTEAFF
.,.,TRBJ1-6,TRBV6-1,TGTGCCAGCAGTGCCGGGACTCCTAATTCACCCCTCCACTTT,CASSAGTPNSPLHF
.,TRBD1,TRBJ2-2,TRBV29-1,TGCGGGGGGGACAGGGTAAACACCGGGGAGCTGTTTTTT,CGGDRVNTGELFF
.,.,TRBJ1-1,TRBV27,TGTGCCAGCAGTCATAGCCCCACTGAAGCTTTCTTT,CASSHSPTEAFF
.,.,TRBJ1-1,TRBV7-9,TGTGCCAGCAGTGTCAGCTTGAACACTGAAGCTTTCTTT,CASSVSLNTEAFF
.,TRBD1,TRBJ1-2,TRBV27,TGTGCCAGCAGTTTCTCAGGGGGGCGAAACTATGGCTACACCTTC,CASSFSGGRNYGYTF
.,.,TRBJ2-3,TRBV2,TGTGCCAGCAGGCTAGGGTTTGGCACAGATACGCAGTATTTT,CASRLGFGTDTQYF
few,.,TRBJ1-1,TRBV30,TGTGCCTGGACTCCCGTCAGCGTAGTCACTGAAGCTTTCTTT,CAWTPVSVVTEAFF
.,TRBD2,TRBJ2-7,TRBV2,TGTGCCAGCAGCAACGAAGCGGGGAACGAGCAGTACTTC,CASSNEAGNEQYF
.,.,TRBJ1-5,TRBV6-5,TGTGCCAGCAGGAAGGGGAGTCAGCCCCAGCATTTT,CASRKGSQPQHF
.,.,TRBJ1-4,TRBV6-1,TGTGCCACAACGCGGTGGGATAAATCGGATGAAAAACTGTTTTTT,CATTRWDKSDEKLFF
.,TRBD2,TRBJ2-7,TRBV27,TGTGCCAGCAGTTTTTCGACTAGCGGGGGTCGCAACGAGCAGTACTTC,CASSFSTSGGRNEQYF
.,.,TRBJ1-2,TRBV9,TGTGCCAGCAATTCAGGGGAGGCTGGCTACACCTTC,CASNSGEAGYTF
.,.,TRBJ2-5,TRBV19,TGTGCCACCCGGGACTTGGGGGGAGAGACCCAGTACTTC,CATRDLGGETQYF
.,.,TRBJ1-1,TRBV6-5,TGTGCCAGCAGTTACTCGGGTAACCAGTTTGAAGCTTTCTTT,CASSYSGNQFEAFF
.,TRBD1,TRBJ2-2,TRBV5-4,TGTGCCAGCAGTCTGACAGGGCTCAGCGGGGAGCTGTTTTTT,CASSLTGLSGELFF
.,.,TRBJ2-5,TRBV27,TGTGCCAGCAGTTTACTCGGGCATAAAGAGACCCAGTACTTC,CASSLLGHKETQYF
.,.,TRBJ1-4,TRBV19,TGTGCCAGTAGTCTGTATGAAAAACTGTTTTTT,CASSLYEKLFF
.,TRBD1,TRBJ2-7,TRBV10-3,TGTGCCACGAGATCCGGGACAGGGCTTACTACCTACGAGCAGTACTTC,CATRSGTGLTTYEQYF
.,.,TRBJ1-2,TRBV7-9,TGTGCCAGCAGCCTGAGGGGGTATGGCTACACCTTC,CASSLRGYGYTF
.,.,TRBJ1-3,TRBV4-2,TGTGCCAGCAGTCGAGACTTTACAGAAATCTCTGGAAACACCATATATTTT,CASSRDFTEISGNTIYF
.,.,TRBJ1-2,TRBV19,TGTGCCAGTAGTATGGGGTGGGGACACTATGGCTACACCTTC,CASSMGWGHYGYTF
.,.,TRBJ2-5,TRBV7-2,TGTGCCAGCACCCAGGGTCGAGAGACCCAGTACTTC,CASTQGRETQYF
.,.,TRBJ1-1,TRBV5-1,TGCGCCAGTAGAACAGGGACTGAAGCTTTCTTT,CASRTGTEAFF
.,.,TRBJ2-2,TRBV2,TGTGCCAGCAGTGAAACGGGCGGGGAGCTGTTTTTT,CASSETGGELFF
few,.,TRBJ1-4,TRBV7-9,TGTGCCAGCAGCTTAGCGGCAACAACTAATGAAAAACTGTTTTTT,CASSLAATTNEKLFF
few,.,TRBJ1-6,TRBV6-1,TGTGCCAGCAGTGAAGGGGGGGCGAGGTCACCCCTCCACTTT,CASSEGGARSPLHF
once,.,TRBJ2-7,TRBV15,TGTGCCACCAGCCCCGGGACTTCCGAGCAGTACTTC,CATSPGTSEQYF
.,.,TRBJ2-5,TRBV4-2,TGTGCCAGCAGCCAAGGGGACGGGCAAGAGACCCAGTACTTC,CASSQGDGQETQYF
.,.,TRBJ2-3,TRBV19,TGTGCCAGTAGTATAGCAGGGGCAGGGGGGTCAGATACGCAGTATTTT,CASSIAGAGGSDTQYF
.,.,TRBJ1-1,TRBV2,TGTGCCAGCAGTGAGAGTGGCAGGGTTACTGAAGCTTTCTTT,CASSESGRVTEAFF
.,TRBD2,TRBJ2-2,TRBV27,TGTGCCAGCAGTTTATTGACTAGCGGGGGGTACGGCACCGGGGAGCTGTTTTTT,CASSLLTSGGYGTGELFF
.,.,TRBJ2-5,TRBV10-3,TGTGCCACACAATCATCCGGGGAAGAGACCCAGTACTTC,CATQSSGEETQYF
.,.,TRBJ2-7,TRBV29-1,TGCAGCGTTGCTGCGACAGGGACTTACGAGCAGTACTTC,CSVAATGTYEQYF
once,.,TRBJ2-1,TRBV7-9,TGTGCCAGCAGCCCTAAACAGATCAGAGCCTACAATGAGCAGTTCTTC,CASSPKQIRAYNEQFF
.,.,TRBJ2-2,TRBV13,TGTGCCAGCAGCGGCTGGACCGGGGAGCTGTTTTTT,CASSGWTGELFF
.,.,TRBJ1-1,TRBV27,TGTGCCAGCAGTTTAATCGGATCTAGCAACACTGAAGCTTTCTTT,CASSLIGSSNTEAFF
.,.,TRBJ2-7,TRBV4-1,TGCGCCAGCAGCCAAGACCCCAGCGGCGGGTACGAGCAGTACTTC,CASSQDPSGGYEQYF
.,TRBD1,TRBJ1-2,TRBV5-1,TGCGCCAGCAGCTCTCTCCGGGACAGGGTAGACGGCTACACCTTC,CASSSLRDRVDGYTF
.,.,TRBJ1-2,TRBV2,TGTGCCAGCAGTCAAAACCTCCTTAACCCTAACTATGGCTACACCTTC,CASSQNLLNPNYGYTF
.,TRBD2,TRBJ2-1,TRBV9,TGTGCCAGCAGCCCCCGGTCGGGGACTAGCGGGGGCTGGGAGCAGTTCTTC,CASSPRSGTSGGWEQFF
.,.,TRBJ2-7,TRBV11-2,TGTGCCAGCAGCTTAGATCGGGACTGGGGTTTCGACGAGCAGTACTTC,CASSLDRDWGFDEQYF
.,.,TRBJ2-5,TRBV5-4,TGTGCCAGCAGGTTCAGACACGAACAAGAGACCCAGTACTTC,CASRFRHEQETQYF
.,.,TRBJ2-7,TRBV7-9,TGTGCCAGCAGCCCCCCGTCTCTGGGTGGCGAGCAGTACTTC,CASSPPSLGGEQYF
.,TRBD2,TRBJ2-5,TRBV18,TGTGCCAGCTCACCACGCAGCAGCGGGGGGGTGGAGACCCAGTACTTC,CASSPRSSGGVETQYF
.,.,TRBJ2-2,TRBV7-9,TGTGCCAGCAGCCGGATTTCGGACACCGGGGAGCTGTTTTTT,CASSRISDTGELFF